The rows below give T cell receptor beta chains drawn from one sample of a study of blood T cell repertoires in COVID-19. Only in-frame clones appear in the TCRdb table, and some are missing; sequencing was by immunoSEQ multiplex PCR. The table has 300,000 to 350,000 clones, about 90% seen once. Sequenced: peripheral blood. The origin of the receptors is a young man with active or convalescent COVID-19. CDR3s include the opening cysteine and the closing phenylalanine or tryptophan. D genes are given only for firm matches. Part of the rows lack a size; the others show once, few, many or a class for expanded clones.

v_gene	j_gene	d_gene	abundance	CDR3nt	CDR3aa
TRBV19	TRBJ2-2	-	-	TGTGCCAGTAGTAACTTAGGGGGAACCGGGGAGCTGTTTTTT	CASSNLGGTGELFF
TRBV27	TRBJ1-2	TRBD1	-	TGTGCCAGCAGAAGAATCGGACAGGGGGATTGGACTAACTATGGCTACACCTTC	CASRRIGQGDWTNYGYTF
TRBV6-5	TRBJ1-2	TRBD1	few	TGTGCCAGCAGTTACTCGAACTGGGACAGCTATGGCTACACCTTC	CASSYSNWDSYGYTF
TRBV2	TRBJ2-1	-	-	TGTGCCAGCAGTTCGCAACTGAATGAGCAGTTCTTC	CASSSQLNEQFF
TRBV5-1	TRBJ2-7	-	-	TGCGCCAGCAGCGCGGGACAGCTCCTATCCTACGAGCAGTACTTC	CASSAGQLLSYEQYF
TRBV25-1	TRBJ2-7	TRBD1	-	TGTGCCAGCAGAGGGGGCGCGGGACAGGTCTCCTACGAGCAGTACTTC	CASRGGAGQVSYEQYF
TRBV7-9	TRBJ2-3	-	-	TGTGCCAGCAGCTTAGGACAGTCCACAGATACGCAGTATTTT	CASSLGQSTDTQYF
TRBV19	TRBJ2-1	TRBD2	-	TGTGCCAGTAGTCGATCTAGCGGGGGGGCCGTGGGTGAGCAGTTCTTC	CASSRSSGGAVGEQFF
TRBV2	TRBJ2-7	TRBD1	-	TGTGCCAGCAGTGTCCGTGGGACAGGGACCTACGAGCAGTACTTC	CASSVRGTGTYEQYF
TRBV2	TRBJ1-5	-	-	TGTGCCAGCAGTGAAGGGGGGAGGAATCAGCCCCAGCATTTT	CASSEGGRNQPQHF
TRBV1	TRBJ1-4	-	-	TGCACCAGCAGCCAACCCGGGACACTACATGCATCCTGCGAAAAACTGTTTTTT	CTSSQPGTLHASCEKLFF
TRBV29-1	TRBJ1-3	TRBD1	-	TGCAGCGTGGCGGACAGGGGACGGGTCTCTGGAAACACCATATATTTT	CSVADRGRVSGNTIYF
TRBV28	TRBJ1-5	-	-	TGTGCCAGCAGTTTACCGGGAAAAGGTAGTGGCAATCAGCCCCAGCATTTT	CASSLPGKGSGNQPQHF
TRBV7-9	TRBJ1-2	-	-	TGTGCCAGCAGCTTAACCCAGGGGAACTATGGCTACACCTTC	CASSLTQGNYGYTF
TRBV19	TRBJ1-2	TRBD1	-	TGTGCCAGTAGTTTCTCCGGGACAGGGCACTATGGCTACACCTTC	CASSFSGTGHYGYTF
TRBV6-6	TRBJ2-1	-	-	TGTGCCAGCAGGTACACCACGGGGGGCGATGAGCAGTTCTTC	CASRYTTGGDEQFF
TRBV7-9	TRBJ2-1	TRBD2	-	TGTGCCAGCAGTGTACCAAGCGGGAGGTTGAGGAATGAGCAGTTCTTC	CASSVPSGRLRNEQFF
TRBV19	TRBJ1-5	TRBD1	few	TGTGCCAGTAGTAGACGGGACAGTCAGGGGGGGCCCCAGCATTTT	CASSRRDSQGGPQHF
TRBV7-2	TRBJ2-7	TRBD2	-	TGTGCCAGCAGTTTCCGGGACTCGCGGGGGGAGGGGGAGCAGTACTTC	CASSFRDSRGEGEQYF
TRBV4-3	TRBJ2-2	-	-	TGCGCCAGCAGCCAGGGCTGGGCGAACACCGGGGAGCTGTTTTTT	CASSQGWANTGELFF
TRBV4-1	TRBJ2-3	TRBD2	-	TGCGCCAGCAGCCCTGGGACTAGCGGGGCTAACACAGATACGCAGTATTTT	CASSPGTSGANTDTQYF
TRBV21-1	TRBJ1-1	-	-	TGTGCCAGCAGCAGGACAGAGGGGGAAGCTGAAGCTTTCTTT	CASSRTEGEAEAFF
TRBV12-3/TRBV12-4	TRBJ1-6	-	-	TGTGCCAGCGTCAGGGCGTATAATTCACCCCTCCACTTT	CASVRAYNSPLHF
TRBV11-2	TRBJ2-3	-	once	TGTGCCAGCAGCACTAGCTCTCGCACAGATACGCAGTATTTT	CASSTSSRTDTQYF
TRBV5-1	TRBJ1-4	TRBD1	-	TGCGCCAGCAGACCCGGACAGGGAGGTCTCGGTAATGAAAAACTGTTTTTT	CASRPGQGGLGNEKLFF